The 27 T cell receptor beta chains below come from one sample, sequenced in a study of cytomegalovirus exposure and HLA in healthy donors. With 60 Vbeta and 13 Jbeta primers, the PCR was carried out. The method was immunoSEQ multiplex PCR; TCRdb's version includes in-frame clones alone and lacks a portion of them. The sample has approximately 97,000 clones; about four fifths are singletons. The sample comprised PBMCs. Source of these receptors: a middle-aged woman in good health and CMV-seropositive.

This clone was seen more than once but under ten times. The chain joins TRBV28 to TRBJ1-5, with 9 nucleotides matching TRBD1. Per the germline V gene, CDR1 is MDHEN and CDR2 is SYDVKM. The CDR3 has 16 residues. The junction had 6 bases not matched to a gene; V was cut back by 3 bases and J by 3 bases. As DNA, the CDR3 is TGTGCCAGCAGTTTGGGACAGGGAACCTCCAATCAGCCCCAGCATTTT. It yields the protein CASSLGQGTSNQPQHF.

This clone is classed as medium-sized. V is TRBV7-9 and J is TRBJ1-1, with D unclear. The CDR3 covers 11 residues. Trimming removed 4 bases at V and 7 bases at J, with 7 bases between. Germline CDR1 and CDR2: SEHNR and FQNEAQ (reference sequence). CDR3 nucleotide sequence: TGTGCCAGCAGCTCGACTTTTGAAGCTTTCTTT. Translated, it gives CASSSTFEAFF.

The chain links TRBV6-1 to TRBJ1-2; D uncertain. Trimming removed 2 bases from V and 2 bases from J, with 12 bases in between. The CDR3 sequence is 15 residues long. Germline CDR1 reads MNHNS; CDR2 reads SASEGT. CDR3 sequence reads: CASSEFSGVNYGYTF. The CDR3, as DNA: TGTGCCAGCAGTGAATTCTCGGGTGTCAACTATGGCTACACCTTC.

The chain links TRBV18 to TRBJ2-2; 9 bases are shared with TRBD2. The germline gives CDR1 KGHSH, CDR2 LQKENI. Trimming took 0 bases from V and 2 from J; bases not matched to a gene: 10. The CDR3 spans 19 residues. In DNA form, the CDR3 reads TGTGCCAGCTCACCACCACCTGGTAGCGGGGGAACAAACACCGGGGAGCTGTTTTTT. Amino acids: CASSPPPGSGGTNTGELFF. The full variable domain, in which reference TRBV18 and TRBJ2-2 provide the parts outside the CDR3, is NAGVMQNPRHLVRRRGQEARLRCSPMKGHSHVYWYRQLPEEGLKFMVYLQKENIIDESGMPKERFSAEFPKEGPSILRIQQVVRGDSAAYFCASSPPPGSGGTNTGELFFGEGSRLTVL.

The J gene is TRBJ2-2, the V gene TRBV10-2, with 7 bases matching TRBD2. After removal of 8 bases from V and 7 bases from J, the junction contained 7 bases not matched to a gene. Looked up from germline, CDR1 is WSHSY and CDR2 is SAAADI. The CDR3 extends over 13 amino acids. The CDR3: CASWEGGNGELFF. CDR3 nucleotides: TGCGCCAGCTGGGAGGGAGGTAACGGGGAGCTGTTTTTT.

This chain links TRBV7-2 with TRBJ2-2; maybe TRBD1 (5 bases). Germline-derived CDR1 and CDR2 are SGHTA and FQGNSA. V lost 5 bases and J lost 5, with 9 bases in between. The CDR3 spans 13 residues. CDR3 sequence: CASSIRQTGELFF. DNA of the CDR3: TGTGCCAGCAGCATCCGACAGACCGGGGAGCTGTTTTTT.

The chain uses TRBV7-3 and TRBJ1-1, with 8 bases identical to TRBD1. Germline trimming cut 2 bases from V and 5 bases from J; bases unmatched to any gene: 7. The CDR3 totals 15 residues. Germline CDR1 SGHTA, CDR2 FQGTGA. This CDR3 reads CASSLQGQGGTEAFF. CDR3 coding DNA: TGTGCCAGCAGCTTACAAGGACAGGGAGGAACTGAAGCTTTCTTT.

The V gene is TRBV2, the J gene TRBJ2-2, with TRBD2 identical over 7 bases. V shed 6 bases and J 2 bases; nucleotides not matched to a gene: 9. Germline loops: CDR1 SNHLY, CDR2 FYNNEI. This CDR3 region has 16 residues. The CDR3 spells CASSSFAGVNTGELFF. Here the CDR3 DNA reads TGTGCCAGCAGCTCCTTCGCGGGGGTTAACACCGGGGAGCTGTTTTTT.

The CDR3 spells CASSRGLAGGAQETQYF. Here the CDR3 DNA reads TGTGCCAGCAGCCGTGGACTAGCGGGAGGGGCTCAAGAGACCCAGTACTTC. This chain connects TRBV5-4 to TRBJ2-5; TRBD2 agrees at 15 bases. The CDR3 loop spans 17 amino acids. The germline gives CDR1 SGHNT, CDR2 YYREEE (reference sequence). V shed 4 bases and J 2 bases; nucleotides not matched to a gene: 6.

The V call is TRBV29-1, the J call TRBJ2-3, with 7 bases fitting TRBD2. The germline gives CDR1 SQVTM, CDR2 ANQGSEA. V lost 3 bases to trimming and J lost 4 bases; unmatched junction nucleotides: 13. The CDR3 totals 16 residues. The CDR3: CSVEKVRGSGADTQYF. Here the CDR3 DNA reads TGCAGCGTTGAGAAGGTCCGCGGGAGTGGCGCAGATACGCAGTATTTT.

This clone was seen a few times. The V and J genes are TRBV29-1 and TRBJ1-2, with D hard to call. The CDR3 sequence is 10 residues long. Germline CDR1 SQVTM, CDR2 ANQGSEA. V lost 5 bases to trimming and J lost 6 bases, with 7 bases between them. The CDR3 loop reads CSVLRDGYTF. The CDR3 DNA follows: TGCAGCGTTCTGAGAGATGGCTACACCTTC. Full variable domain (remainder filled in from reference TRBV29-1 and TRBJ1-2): SAVISQKPSRDICQRGTSLTIQCQVDSQVTMMFWYRQQPGQSLTLIATANQGSEATYESGFVIDKFPISRPNLTFSTLTVSNMSPEDSSIYLCSVLRDGYTFGSGTRLTVV.

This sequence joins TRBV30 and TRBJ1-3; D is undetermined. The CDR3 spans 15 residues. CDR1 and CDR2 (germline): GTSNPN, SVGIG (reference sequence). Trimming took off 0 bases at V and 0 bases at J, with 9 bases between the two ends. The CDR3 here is CAWSVGARSGNTIYF. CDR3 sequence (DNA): TGTGCCTGGAGTGTCGGTGCCCGCTCTGGAAACACCATATATTTT.

The CDR3 region has the DNA TGTGCCAGCTCCGGGACTGCCCCGCCCAAAAACATTCAGTACTTC. It is translated as CASSGTAPPKNIQYF. The V gene is TRBV18, the J gene TRBJ2-4, with D possibly TRBD2 on 6 matching bases. Germline CDR1 is KGHSH and CDR2 is LQKENI. The CDR3 has 15 residues. V was shortened by 6 bases and J by 2 bases, with 14 bases between the two germline ends.

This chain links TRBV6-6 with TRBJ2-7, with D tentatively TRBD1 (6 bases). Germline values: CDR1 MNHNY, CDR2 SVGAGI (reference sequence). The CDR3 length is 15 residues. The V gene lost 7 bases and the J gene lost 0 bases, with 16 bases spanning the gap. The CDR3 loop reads CASISRQVSSYEQYF. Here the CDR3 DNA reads TGTGCCAGCATATCGAGACAGGTGAGCTCCTACGAGCAGTACTTC.

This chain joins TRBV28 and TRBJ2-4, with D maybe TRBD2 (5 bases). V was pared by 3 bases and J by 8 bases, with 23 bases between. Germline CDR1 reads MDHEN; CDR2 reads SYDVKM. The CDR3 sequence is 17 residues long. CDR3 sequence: CASSFPSLAKEGDIQYF. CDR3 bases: TGTGCCAGCAGTTTCCCATCGCTAGCAAAAGAGGGCGACATTCAGTACTTC.

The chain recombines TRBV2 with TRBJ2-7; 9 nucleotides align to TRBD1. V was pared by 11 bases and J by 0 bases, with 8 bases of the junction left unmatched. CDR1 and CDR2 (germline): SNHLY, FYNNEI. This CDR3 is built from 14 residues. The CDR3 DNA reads TGTGCCTACCACAGGGGGCAAAGCTCCTACGAGCAGTACTTC. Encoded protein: CAYHRGQSSYEQYF.

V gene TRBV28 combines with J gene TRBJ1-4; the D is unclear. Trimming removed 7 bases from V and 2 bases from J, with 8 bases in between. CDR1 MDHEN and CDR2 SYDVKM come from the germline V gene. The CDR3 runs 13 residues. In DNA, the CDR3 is TGTGCCAGCACGGGTGCGACTAATGAAAAACTGTTTTTT. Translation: CASTGATNEKLFF.

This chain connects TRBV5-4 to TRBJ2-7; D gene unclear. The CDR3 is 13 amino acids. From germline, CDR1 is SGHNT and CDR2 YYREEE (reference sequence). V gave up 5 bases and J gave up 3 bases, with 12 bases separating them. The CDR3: CASSRAGFYEQYF. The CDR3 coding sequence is TGTGCCAGCAGTAGAGCCGGGTTCTACGAGCAGTACTTC. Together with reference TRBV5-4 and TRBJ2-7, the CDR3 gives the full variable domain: ETGVTQSPTHLIKTRGQQVTLRCSSQSGHNTVSWYQQALGQGPQFIFQYYREEENGRGNFPPRFSGLQFPNYSSELNVNALELDDSALYLCASSRAGFYEQYFGPGTRLTVT.

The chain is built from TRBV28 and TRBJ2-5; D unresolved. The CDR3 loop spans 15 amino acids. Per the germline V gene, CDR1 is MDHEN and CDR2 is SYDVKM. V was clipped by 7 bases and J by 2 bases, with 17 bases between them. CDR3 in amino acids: CASTKNQRWQETQYF. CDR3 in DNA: TGTGCCAGCACCAAAAACCAGCGTTGGCAAGAGACCCAGTACTTC.

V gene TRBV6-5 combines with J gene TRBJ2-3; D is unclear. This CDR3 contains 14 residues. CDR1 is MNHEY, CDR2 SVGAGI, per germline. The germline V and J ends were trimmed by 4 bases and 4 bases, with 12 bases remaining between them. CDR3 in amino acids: CASSFQRGADTQYF. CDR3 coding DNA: TGTGCCAGCAGTTTCCAGAGAGGCGCAGATACGCAGTATTTT.

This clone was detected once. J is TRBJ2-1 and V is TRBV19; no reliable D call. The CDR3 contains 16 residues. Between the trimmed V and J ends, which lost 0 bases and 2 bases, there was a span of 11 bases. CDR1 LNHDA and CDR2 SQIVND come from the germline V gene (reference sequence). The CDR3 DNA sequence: TGTGCCAGTAGTATAGAGGTAGCCCCAGCCTACAATGAGCAGTTCTTC. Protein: CASSIEVAPAYNEQFF.

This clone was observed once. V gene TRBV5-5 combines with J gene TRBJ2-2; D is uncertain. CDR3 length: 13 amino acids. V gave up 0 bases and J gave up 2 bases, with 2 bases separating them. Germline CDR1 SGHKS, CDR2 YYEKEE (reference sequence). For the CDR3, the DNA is TGTGCCAGCAGCTTGGCAAACACCGGGGAGCTGTTTTTT. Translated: CASSLANTGELFF. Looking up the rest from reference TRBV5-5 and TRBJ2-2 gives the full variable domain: DAGVTQSPTHLIKTRGQQVTLRCSPISGHKSVSWYQQVLGQGPQFIFQYYEKEERGRGNFPDRFSARQFPNYSSELNVNALLLGDSALYLCASSLANTGELFFGEGSRLTVL.

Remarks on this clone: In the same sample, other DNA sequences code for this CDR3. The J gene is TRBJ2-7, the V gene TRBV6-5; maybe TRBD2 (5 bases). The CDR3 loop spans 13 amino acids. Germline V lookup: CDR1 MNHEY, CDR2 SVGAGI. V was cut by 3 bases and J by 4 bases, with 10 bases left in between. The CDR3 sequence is CASSYGSGYEQYF. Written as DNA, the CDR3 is TGTGCCAGCAGTTATGGGAGTGGGTACGAGCAGTACTTC.

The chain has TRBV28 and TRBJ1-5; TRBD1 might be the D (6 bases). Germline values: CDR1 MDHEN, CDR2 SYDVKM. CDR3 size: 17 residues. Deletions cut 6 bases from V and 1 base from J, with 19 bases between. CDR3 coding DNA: TGTGCCAGCAGCCCGCCCGGTGGGGGCTTCAGCAATCAGCCCCAGCATTTT. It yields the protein CASSPPGGGFSNQPQHF. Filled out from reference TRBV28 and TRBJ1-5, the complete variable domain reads DVKVTQSSRYLVKRTGEKVFLECVQDMDHENMFWYRQDPGLGLRLIYFSYDVKMKEKGDIPEGYSVSREKKERFSLILESASTNQTSMYLCASSPPGGGFSNQPQHFGDGTRLSIL.

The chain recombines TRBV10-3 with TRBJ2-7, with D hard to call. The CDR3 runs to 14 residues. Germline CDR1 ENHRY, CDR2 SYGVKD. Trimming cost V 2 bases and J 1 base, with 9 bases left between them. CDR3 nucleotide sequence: TGTGCCATCAGTGAGCCGACATATTCCTACGAGCAGTACTTC. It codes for CAISEPTYSYEQYF.

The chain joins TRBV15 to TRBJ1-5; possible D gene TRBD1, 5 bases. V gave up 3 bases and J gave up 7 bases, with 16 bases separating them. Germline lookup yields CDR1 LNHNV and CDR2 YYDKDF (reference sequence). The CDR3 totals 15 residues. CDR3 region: CATSSHAGQGQPQHF. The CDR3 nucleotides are TGTGCCACCAGCAGCCACGCAGGGCAGGGCCAGCCCCAGCATTTT.

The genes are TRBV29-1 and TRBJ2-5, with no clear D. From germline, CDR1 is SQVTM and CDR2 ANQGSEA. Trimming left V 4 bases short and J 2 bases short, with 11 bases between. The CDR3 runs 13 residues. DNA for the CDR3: TGCAGCGTTGGTGTACAGACGCAAGAGACCCAGTACTTC. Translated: CSVGVQTQETQYF.